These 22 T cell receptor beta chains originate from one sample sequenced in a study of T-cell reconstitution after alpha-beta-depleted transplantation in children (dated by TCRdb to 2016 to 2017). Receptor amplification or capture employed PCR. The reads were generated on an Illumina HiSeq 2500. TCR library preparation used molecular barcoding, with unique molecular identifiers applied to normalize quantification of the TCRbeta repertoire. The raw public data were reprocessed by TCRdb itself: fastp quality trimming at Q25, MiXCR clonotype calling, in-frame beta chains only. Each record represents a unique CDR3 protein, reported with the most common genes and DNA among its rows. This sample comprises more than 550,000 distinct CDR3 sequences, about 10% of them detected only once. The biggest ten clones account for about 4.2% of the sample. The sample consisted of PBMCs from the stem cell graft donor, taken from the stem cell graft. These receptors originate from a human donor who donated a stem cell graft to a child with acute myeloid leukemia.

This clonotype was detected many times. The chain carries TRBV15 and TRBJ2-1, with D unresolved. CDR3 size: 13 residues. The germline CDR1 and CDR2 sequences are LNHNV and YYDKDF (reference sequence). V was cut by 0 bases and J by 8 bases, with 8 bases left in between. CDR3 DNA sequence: TGTGCCACCAGCAGAGATCCCCGCGATGAGCAGTTCTTC. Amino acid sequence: CATSRDPRDEQFF.

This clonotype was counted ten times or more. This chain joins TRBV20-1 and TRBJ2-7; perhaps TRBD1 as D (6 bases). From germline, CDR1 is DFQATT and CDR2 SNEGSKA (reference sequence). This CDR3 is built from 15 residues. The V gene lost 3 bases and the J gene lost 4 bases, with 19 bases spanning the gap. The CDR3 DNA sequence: TGCAGTGCTAGGAGCAGGGGCCCCCTAGATTACGAGCAGTACTTC. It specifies CSARSRGPLDYEQYF.

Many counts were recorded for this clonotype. CDR3 region: CSARPSLDPAEQYF. The CDR3 region has the DNA TGCAGTGCTAGACCATCGCTAGATCCCGCCGAGCAGTACTTC. The chain uses TRBV20-1 and TRBJ2-7; D is unresolved. Trimming left V 2 bases short and J 6 bases short, with 17 bases between. Germline V gene lookup returns CDR1 DFQATT and CDR2 SNEGSKA (reference sequence). The CDR3 has 14 residues.

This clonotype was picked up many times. The CDR3 region has the DNA TGCGCCAGCAGCCAATTACAGGGAAGGGAAGGGGAGCTGTTTTTT. Translating it yields CASSQLQGREGELFF. The rearrangement links TRBV4-3 to TRBJ2-2; tentatively, D is TRBD1 (6 bases). This CDR3 is built from 15 residues. Germline CDR1 is LGHNA and CDR2 is YSLEER. Trimming took 2 bases from V and 8 from J, leaving 15 bases between them.

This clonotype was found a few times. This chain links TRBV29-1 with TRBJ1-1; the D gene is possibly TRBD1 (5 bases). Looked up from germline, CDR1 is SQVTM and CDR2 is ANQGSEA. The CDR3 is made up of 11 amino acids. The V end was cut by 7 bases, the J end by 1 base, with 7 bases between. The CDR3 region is CSADRNTEAFF. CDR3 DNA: TGCAGCGCCGACAGGAACACTGAAGCTTTCTTT. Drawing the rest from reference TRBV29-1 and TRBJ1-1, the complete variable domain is SAVISQKPSRDICQRGTSLTIQCQVDSQVTMMFWYRQQPGQSLTLIATANQGSEATYESGFVIDKFPISRPNLTFSTLTVSNMSPEDSSIYLCSADRNTEAFFGQGTRLTVV.

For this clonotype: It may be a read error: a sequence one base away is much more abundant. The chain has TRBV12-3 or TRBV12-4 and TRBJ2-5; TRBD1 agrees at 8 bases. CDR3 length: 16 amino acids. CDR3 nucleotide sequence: TGTGTCAGCAGCAAATCAGGACAGGGCTATCAAGAGACCCAGTACTTC. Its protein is CVSSKSGQGYQETQYF.

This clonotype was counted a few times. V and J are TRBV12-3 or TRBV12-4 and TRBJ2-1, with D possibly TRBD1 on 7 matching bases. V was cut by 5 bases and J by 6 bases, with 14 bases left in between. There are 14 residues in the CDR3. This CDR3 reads CASSTMQGGNEQFF. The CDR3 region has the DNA TGTGCCAGCAGTACAATGCAGGGGGGCAATGAGCAGTTCTTC.

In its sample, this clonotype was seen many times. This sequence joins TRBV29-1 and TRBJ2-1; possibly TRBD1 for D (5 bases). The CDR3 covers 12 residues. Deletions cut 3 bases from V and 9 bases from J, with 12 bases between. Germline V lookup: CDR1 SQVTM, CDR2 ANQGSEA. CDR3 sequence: CSVDAGPSEQFF. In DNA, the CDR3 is TGCAGCGTTGATGCAGGGCCGAGTGAGCAGTTCTTC.

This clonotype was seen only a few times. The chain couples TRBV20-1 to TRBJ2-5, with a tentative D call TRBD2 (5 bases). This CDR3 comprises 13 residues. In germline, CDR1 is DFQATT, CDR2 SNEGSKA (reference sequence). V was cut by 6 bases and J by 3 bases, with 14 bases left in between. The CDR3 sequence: CSAESAEEETQYF. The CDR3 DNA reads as TGCAGTGCCGAGTCGGCGGAGGAAGAGACCCAGTACTTC.

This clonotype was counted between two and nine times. CDR3: CATSDSSDSTDTQYF. The CDR3 DNA reads as TGTGCCACCAGTGATTCTAGCGACAGCACAGATACGCAGTATTTT. V and J are TRBV24-1 and TRBJ2-3, with a weak D call TRBD2 (6 bases). Germline V gives CDR1 KGHDR, CDR2 SFDVKD. V was shortened by 2 bases and J by 0 bases, with 8 bases between the two germline ends. This CDR3 comprises 15 residues.

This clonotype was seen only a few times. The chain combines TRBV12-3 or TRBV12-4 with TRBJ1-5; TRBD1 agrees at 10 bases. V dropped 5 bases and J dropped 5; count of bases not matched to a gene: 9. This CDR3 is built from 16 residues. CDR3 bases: TGTGCCAGCAGTACCCGACAGGGGGCATCGGATCAGCCCCAGCATTTT. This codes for CASSTRQGASDQPQHF.

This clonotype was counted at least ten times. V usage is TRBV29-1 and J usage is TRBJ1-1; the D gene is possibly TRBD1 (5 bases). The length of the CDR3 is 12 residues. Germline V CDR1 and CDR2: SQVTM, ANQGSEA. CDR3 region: CRGSTVNTEAFF. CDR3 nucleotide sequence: TGCAGAGGCTCGACAGTTAACACTGAAGCTTTCTTT. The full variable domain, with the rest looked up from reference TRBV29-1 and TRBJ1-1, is SAVISQKPSRDICQRGTSLTIQCQVDSQVTMMFWYRQQPGQSLTLIATANQGSEATYESGFVIDKFPISRPNLTFSTLTVSNMSPEDSSIYLCRGSTVNTEAFFGQGTRLTVV.

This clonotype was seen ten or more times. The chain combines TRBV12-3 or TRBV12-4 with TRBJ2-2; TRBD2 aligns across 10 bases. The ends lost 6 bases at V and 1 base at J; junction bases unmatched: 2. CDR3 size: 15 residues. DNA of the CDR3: TGTGCCAGCAGAAGGACTAGCGGGAACACCGGGGAGCTGTTTTTT. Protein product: CASRRTSGNTGELFF.

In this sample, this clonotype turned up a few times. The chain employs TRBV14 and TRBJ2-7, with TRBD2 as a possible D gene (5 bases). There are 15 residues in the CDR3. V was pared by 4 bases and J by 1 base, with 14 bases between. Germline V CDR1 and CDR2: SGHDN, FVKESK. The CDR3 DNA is TGTGCCAGCAGCCCCGGGGATGCGAGTTCCTACGAGCAGTACTTC. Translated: CASSPGDASSYEQYF.

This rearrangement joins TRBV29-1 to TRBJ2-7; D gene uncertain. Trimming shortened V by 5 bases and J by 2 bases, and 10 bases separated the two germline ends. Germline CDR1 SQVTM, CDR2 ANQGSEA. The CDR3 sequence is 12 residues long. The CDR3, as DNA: TGCAGCGTTTCGACCAATACCTACGAGCAGTACTTC. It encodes CSVSTNTYEQYF.

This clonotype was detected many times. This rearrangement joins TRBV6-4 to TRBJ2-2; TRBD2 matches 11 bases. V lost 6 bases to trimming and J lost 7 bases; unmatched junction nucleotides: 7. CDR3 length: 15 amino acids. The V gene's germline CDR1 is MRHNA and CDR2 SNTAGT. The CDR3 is CASSQLAGVHGELFF. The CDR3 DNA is TGTGCCAGCAGCCAACTAGCGGGAGTTCACGGGGAGCTGTTTTTT.

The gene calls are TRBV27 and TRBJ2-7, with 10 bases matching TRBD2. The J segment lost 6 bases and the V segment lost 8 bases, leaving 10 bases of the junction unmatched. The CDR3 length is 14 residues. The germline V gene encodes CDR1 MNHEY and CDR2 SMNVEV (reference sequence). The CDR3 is CASRTSGNFVEQYF. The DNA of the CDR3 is TGTGCCAGCCGAACTAGCGGGAACTTCGTCGAGCAGTACTTC.

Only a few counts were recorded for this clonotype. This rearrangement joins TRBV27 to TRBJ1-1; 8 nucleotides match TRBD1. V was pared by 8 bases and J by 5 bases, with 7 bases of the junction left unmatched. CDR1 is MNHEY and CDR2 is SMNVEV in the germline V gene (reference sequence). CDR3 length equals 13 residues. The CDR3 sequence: CASHRQGQTEAFF. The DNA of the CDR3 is TGTGCCAGCCATAGACAGGGGCAAACTGAAGCTTTCTTT.

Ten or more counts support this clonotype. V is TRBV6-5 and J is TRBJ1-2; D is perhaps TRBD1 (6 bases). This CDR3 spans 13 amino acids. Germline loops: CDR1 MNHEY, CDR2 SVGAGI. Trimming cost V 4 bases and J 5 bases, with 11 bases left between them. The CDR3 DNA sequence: TGTGCCAGCAGTTTACAGGGAGTGTATGGCTACACCTTC. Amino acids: CASSLQGVYGYTF.

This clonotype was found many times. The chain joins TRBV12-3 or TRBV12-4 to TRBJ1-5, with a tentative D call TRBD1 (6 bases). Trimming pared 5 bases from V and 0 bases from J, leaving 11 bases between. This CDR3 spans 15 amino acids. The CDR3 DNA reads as TGTGCCAGCAGTCCTCAGACAGGTAGCAATCAGCCCCAGCATTTT. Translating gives CASSPQTGSNQPQHF.

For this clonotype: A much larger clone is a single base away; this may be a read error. DNA of the CDR3: TGCAGTGCTAGAGGTAGCCCTCTATGGGAAAGTGCGCAGTATTTT. Translated, it gives CSARGSPLWESAQYF. This rearrangement joins TRBV20-1 to TRBJ2-3; D is uncertain. CDR3 length: 15 amino acids. Germline CDR1 is DFQATT and CDR2 is SNEGSKA (reference sequence). The V gene lost 1 base and the J gene lost 10 bases, with 21 bases spanning the gap.

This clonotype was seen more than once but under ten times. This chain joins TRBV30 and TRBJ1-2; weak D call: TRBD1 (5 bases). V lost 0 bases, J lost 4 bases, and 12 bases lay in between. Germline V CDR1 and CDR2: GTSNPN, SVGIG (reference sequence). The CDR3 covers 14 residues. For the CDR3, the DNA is TGTGCCTGGAGTGTGGGGCAGTCAAGCTATGGCTACACCTTC. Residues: CAWSVGQSSYGYTF.